The 26 T cell receptor beta chains presented below share a single source sample, sequenced in a study of blood T cell repertoires in COVID-19 (dated by TCRdb to the early 2020s). Libraries were prepared through the immunoSEQ multiplex PCR assay. TCRdb provides this immuneACCESS table in a form limited to in-frame rearrangements. Some clones are lacking; in checked studies, under half of them reflect an unresolved V gene, and why the rest are absent is not known. This sample gives over 400,000 clones in total; 75% to 90% of them show up just once. About 3.2% of the sample is taken by the ten largest. Material for sequencing was peripheral blood. The origin of the receptors is a human donor in a cohort sampled during active COVID-19.

The CDR3 DNA follows: TGTGCCAGCAGTGACTCCCAGGGCACAGATACGCAGTATTTT. The encoded protein is CASSDSQGTDTQYF. V usage is TRBV6-4 and J usage is TRBJ2-3; D unclear. This CDR3 has 14 residues. Per germline, CDR1 MRHNA and CDR2 SNTAGT. The V end was cut by 0 bases, the J end by 1 base, with 5 bases between.

Turning to this clone: The identical CDR3 is also encoded by other nucleotide sequences in the sample. The J gene is TRBJ2-2, the V gene TRBV19; D perhaps matches TRBD1 (5 bases). There are 15 residues in the CDR3. CDR1 and CDR2 from the germline V gene are LNHDA and SQIVND (reference sequence). V was clipped by 1 base and J by 1 base, with 7 bases between them. The CDR3 spells CASSIGTGNTGELFF. CDR3 nucleotide sequence: TGTGCCAGTAGTATAGGAACAGGGAACACCGGGGAGCTGTTTTTT. Combining the CDR3 with reference TRBV19 and TRBJ2-2 gives the whole variable domain DGGITQSPKYLFRKEGQNVTLSCEQNLNHDAMYWYRQDPGQGLRLIYYSQIVNDFQKGDIAEGYSVSREKKESFPLTVTSAQKNPTAFYLCASSIGTGNTGELFFGEGSRLTVL.

In nucleotides, the CDR3 is TGTGCCAGCAGAGAGGGAAACACTGAAGCTTTCTTT. The encoded protein is CASREGNTEAFF. This chain joins TRBV6-5 and TRBJ1-1; D not resolved. Trimming pared 6 bases from V and 2 bases from J, leaving 7 bases between. Germline V lookup: CDR1 MNHEY, CDR2 SVGAGI. The CDR3 length is 12 residues.

This clone was counted between two and nine times. The chain has TRBV9 and TRBJ1-1, with a tentative D call TRBD1 (5 bases). Deletions cut 0 bases from V and 3 bases from J, with 9 bases between. CDR3 length: 14 amino acids. Germline V lookup: CDR1 SGDLS, CDR2 YYNGEE. CDR3 bases: TGTGCCAGCAGCGTAGCAGGAGGGGACACTGAAGCTTTCTTT. This sequence encodes CASSVAGGDTEAFF.

In the case of this clone: This specimen includes other DNA sequences encoding the same CDR3. V usage is TRBV19 and J usage is TRBJ1-5; 8 nucleotides align to TRBD1. The trim removed 4 bases at V and 6 bases at J, leaving 2 bases unmatched. This CDR3 has 13 residues. Germline lookup yields CDR1 LNHDA and CDR2 SQIVND (reference sequence). CDR3 amino acids: CASSTDRVQPQHF. DNA of the CDR3: TGTGCCAGTAGTACGGACAGGGTTCAGCCCCAGCATTTT.

This chain uses TRBV5-5 with TRBJ1-2; D perhaps matches TRBD1 (6 bases). Trimming cost V 0 bases and J 1 base, with 10 bases left between them. Germline-derived CDR1 and CDR2 are SGHKS and YYEKEE (reference sequence). This CDR3 comprises 15 residues. The CDR3: CASSLGARGNYGYTF. As DNA, the CDR3 is TGTGCCAGCAGCTTGGGGGCCAGGGGTAACTATGGCTACACCTTC. Filled out from reference TRBV5-5 and TRBJ1-2, the complete variable domain reads DAGVTQSPTHLIKTRGQQVTLRCSPISGHKSVSWYQQVLGQGPQFIFQYYEKEERGRGNFPDRFSARQFPNYSSELNVNALLLGDSALYLCASSLGARGNYGYTFGSGTRLTVV.

The rearrangement joins TRBV29-1 to TRBJ2-7, with TRBD1 as a possible D gene (5 bases). Trimming left V 6 bases short and J 4 bases short, with 16 bases between. Germline V lookup: CDR1 SQVTM, CDR2 ANQGSEA. The CDR3 covers 13 residues. Written as DNA, the CDR3 is TGCAGCGTCCTACCAGGGCCGGAATACGAGCAGTACTTC. This codes for CSVLPGPEYEQYF.

The chain combines TRBV18 with TRBJ1-6; 10 positions agree with TRBD1. CDR3 length: 16 amino acids. The J segment lost 7 bases and the V segment lost 6 bases, leaving 9 bases of the junction unmatched. CDR1 KGHSH and CDR2 LQKENI come from the germline V gene. CDR3 sequence reads: CASSQRGGQGNSPLHF. The CDR3, as DNA: TGTGCCAGCTCCCAACGAGGGGGACAGGGGAATTCACCCCTCCACTTT.

This clone was found once. The chain combines TRBV4-3 with TRBJ2-7; D possibly corresponds to TRBD1 (5 bases). CDR3 length: 15 amino acids. Germline-derived CDR1 and CDR2 are LGHNA and YSLEER. The ends were cut back, 4 bases at V and 3 bases at J, with 16 bases in the middle. This CDR3 is CASSRALGVRYEQYF. In DNA form, the CDR3 reads TGCGCCAGCAGCCGGGCGCTAGGGGTCCGCTACGAGCAGTACTTC.

This chain joins TRBV27 and TRBJ1-1, with 7 bases identical to TRBD1. This CDR3 comprises 13 residues. Germline values: CDR1 MNHEY, CDR2 SMNVEV (reference sequence). V trimming: 7 bases; J trimming: 4 bases; junction bases outside the gene matches: 6. CDR3 protein: CASTTTGFTEAFF. CDR3 DNA: TGTGCCAGCACCACGACAGGGTTCACTGAAGCTTTCTTT.

The chain carries TRBV1 and TRBJ2-7; TRBD1 is the table's D call, not checked against the DNA. TRBV1 is classified as a pseudogene. The CDR3 totals 17 residues. For the CDR3, the DNA is TGCACCAGCAGCCAAGCAAAGGCCGGACAGGGGACGGGGGAGCAGTACTTC. This encodes CTSSQAKAGQGTGEQYF.

The chain has TRBV5-1 and TRBJ2-7, with D possibly TRBD2 on 6 matching bases. The CDR3 sequence is 16 residues long. Looked up from germline, CDR1 is SGHRS and CDR2 is YFSETQ. V lost 4 bases to trimming and J lost 0 bases, with 17 bases between them. The chain's CDR3 is CASSGGPASNSYEQYF. The CDR3, as DNA: TGCGCCAGCAGCGGAGGGCCGGCCAGCAACTCCTACGAGCAGTACTTC.

J is TRBJ1-1 and V is TRBV27; perhaps TRBD1 as D (5 bases). The V gene lost 2 bases and the J gene lost 1 base, with 5 bases spanning the gap. CDR1 MNHEY and CDR2 SMNVEV come from the germline V gene (reference sequence). CDR3 length: 13 amino acids. CDR3 sequence reads: CASSLGQNTEAFF. The CDR3 DNA reads TGTGCCAGCAGTTTAGGACAGAACACTGAAGCTTTCTTT.

The V call is TRBV5-5, the J call TRBJ2-5, with a possible D match to TRBD2 (6 bases). This CDR3 has 15 amino acids. The ends were cut back, 0 bases at V and 2 bases at J, with 11 bases in the middle. Per the germline V gene, CDR1 is SGHKS and CDR2 is YYEKEE (reference sequence). This CDR3 is CASSLGTGTQETQYF. CDR3 sequence (DNA): TGTGCCAGCAGCTTGGGGACCGGGACTCAAGAGACCCAGTACTTC.

In DNA, the CDR3 is TGTGCCAGCAGCACTAGCGGGGGGAGCTCCTACGAGCAGTACTTC. Protein sequence: CASSTSGGSSYEQYF. The rearrangement joins TRBV5-4 to TRBJ2-7; 12 bases line up with TRBD2. J gave up 0 bases and V 4 bases, and 2 bases lay outside the gene matches. This CDR3 spans 15 amino acids. The germline V gene has CDR1 SGHNT and CDR2 YYREEE (reference sequence).

With regard to this clone: The same CDR3 can be traced to other DNA sequences in this sample. The DNA of the CDR3 is TGTGCCTGGAGTGTAGGGCTAGCCGGGGAGACCCAGTACTTC. Its protein product is CAWSVGLAGETQYF. This chain links TRBV30 with TRBJ2-5; tentatively, D is TRBD2 (5 bases). The germline V gene has CDR1 GTSNPN and CDR2 SVGIG (reference sequence). The germline V and J ends were trimmed by 0 bases and 5 bases, with 13 bases remaining between them. The CDR3 length is 14 residues.

This chain connects TRBV5-4 to TRBJ1-1; D is uncertain. Germline V gene sequence: CDR1 SGHNT, CDR2 YYREEE (reference sequence). The CDR3 spans 14 residues. V gave up 5 bases and J gave up 1 base, with 12 bases separating them. Written as DNA, the CDR3 is TGTGCCAGCAGTCCAGATGGCGGGAACACTGAAGCTTTCTTT. Its protein product is CASSPDGGNTEAFF.

This clone has only a few counts. V and J are TRBV10-3 and TRBJ1-2; a weak D match, TRBD1 (5 bases). Trimming removed 8 bases from V and 5 bases from J, with 12 bases in between. The CDR3 loop spans 12 amino acids. In germline, CDR1 is ENHRY, CDR2 SYGVKD. CDR3 coding DNA: TGTGCCATCGGGGCACAGTATTATGGCTACACCTTC. Its translation: CAIGAQYYGYTF.

The chain combines TRBV11-1 with TRBJ1-1; 8 bases align to TRBD1. In germline, CDR1 is SGHAT, CDR2 FQDESV (reference sequence). This CDR3 is 15 amino acids long. Trimming took 5 bases from V and 4 from J; bases not matched to a gene: 9. The CDR3 nucleotides are TGTGCCAGCAGCCTTCGGGACAGGAGGACCACTGAAGCTTTCTTT. Its protein product is CASSLRDRRTTEAFF. The full variable domain, its missing parts supplied by reference TRBV11-1 and TRBJ1-1, is EAEVAQSPRYKITEKSQAVAFWCDPISGHATLYWYRQILGQGPELLVQFQDESVVDDSQLPKDRFSAERLKGVDSTLKIQPAELGDSAMYLCASSLRDRRTTEAFFGQGTRLTVV.

This clone was seen only a few times. The CDR3 DNA follows: TGCGCCAGCAGCTCCCAAGGGGGCACTGGGGCCAACGTCCTGACTTTC. This translates into CASSSQGGTGANVLTF. The gene calls are TRBV5-1 and TRBJ2-6, with 7 bases identical to TRBD1. Germline V gene sequence: CDR1 SGHRS, CDR2 YFSETQ. This CDR3 is 16 amino acids long. Trimming removed 3 bases from V and 2 bases from J; junction bases left unmatched: 5.

CDR3 bases: TGTGCCAGCAGCAAGACAGGGCTGGGAGGCTACACCTTC. Its translation is CASSKTGLGGYTF. The chain carries TRBV6-6 and TRBJ1-2; 7 bases fit TRBD1. The junction had 9 bases not matched to a gene; V was cut back by 6 bases and J by 8 bases. The CDR3 covers 13 residues. Germline-derived CDR1 and CDR2 are MNHNY and SVGAGI (reference sequence).

The rearrangement uses TRBV12-5 and TRBJ2-1, with TRBD2 matching over 13 bases. CDR1 LGHNT and CDR2 FRNRAP come from the germline V gene. CDR3 size: 19 residues. With 0 bases clipped from V and 2 bases from J, the junction kept 7 bases outside the gene matches. CDR3 sequence: CASGLVRTSGRDPYNEQFF. In DNA, the CDR3 is TGTGCTAGTGGTTTGGTACGCACTAGCGGGAGGGATCCCTACAATGAGCAGTTCTTC.

V and J are TRBV30 and TRBJ2-7; D is possibly TRBD1 (6 bases). The length of the CDR3 is 12 residues. The ends were cut back, 5 bases at V and 2 bases at J, with 10 bases in the middle. Germline V lookup: CDR1 GTSNPN, CDR2 SVGIG (reference sequence). The CDR3 loop is CAWGGQTYEQYF. CDR3 nucleotides: TGTGCCTGGGGTGGACAGACCTACGAGCAGTACTTC.

J is TRBJ2-1 and V is TRBV28, with 15 bases fitting TRBD2. Germline CDR1 MDHEN, CDR2 SYDVKM. V lost 9 bases and J lost 0; bases outside the gene matches: 12. The CDR3 consists of 19 residues. The CDR3 loop reads CASSRPGLAGGLSYNEQFF. In DNA, the CDR3 is TGTGCCAGTTCCCGCCCGGGACTAGCGGGAGGCCTCTCCTACAATGAGCAGTTCTTC.

The chain combines TRBV6-1 with TRBJ1-6; no firm D call. Per the germline V gene, CDR1 is MNHNS and CDR2 is SASEGT. CDR3 length equals 13 residues. Trimming stripped 2 bases from V and 7 bases from J, with 6 bases between. The CDR3 reads CASSELRNSPLHF. The CDR3 DNA is TGTGCCAGCAGTGAACTCAGGAATTCACCCCTCCACTTT.

J is TRBJ1-6 and V is TRBV5-4, with D unresolved. CDR1 SGHNT and CDR2 YYREEE come from the germline V gene (reference sequence). CDR3 size: 14 residues. V dropped 4 bases and J dropped 6 bases, with 11 bases sitting between them. The CDR3 protein is CASSLPNSNSPLHF. The CDR3 DNA sequence: TGTGCCAGCAGCCTGCCCAACTCTAATTCACCCCTCCACTTT.